This T cell receptor beta chain was profiled in a study of metastatic and nonmetastatic thyroid tumors (dated by TCRdb to 2019 to 2021). Turning to the overall study: Repertoires were compared across peripheral blood and tumor or nodule tissue samples from malignant and benign thyroid patients.

What the authors observed across the whole study: In both blood and tumor samples, malignant tumors were reported to have significantly higher TCR beta diversity than benign nodules.

None of the patients had been given any treatment before thyroid surgery. Using T-cell receptor beta sequencing, the study looked back at clinical samples from patients collected from about 2011 to 2018. This clone was counted many times. Its target antigen remains unknown. Per-base quality was not reported, and no clone a single base away is much larger than it. Libraries came from PCR. Sequencing used an Illumina HiSeq 4000. The TCR beta-chain CDR3 region of each patient was profiled by high-throughput sequencing. For the original study's pipeline: Drawing on CDR3 differences between clinicopathological groups, the researchers built a classifier meant to tell apart patients with distant-metastatic papillary thyroid cancer. Repertoire diversity was assessed with the Shannon index, and tumor-blood repertoire similarity with the Morisita-Horn index. TCRdb applied fastp at Q25 and MiXCR to the public reads, then kept only in-frame beta chains. TCRdb, rather than the study authors, made the V and J calls. This sample lists around 20,000 clones; around a sixth were detected once. The top ten clonotypes cover around a sixth of the sample.

The CDR3 covers 16 residues, taking in both the cysteine and the phenylalanine. Solely the CDR3 DNA is kept, with 48 bases framed from the first base. Trimming removed 3 bases from V and 5 bases from J; the gene matches leave 6 bases unexplained. The germline V gene (reference sequence) yields DFQATT for CDR1 and SNEGSKA for CDR2. The receptor was derived from a male donor with papillary thyroid cancer or a benign thyroid nodule (not recorded which). Some clones in this sample may be carry-over from other donors' samples. Recombination connected TRBV20-1 to TRBJ2-1; a stretch of 14 junction bases matches TRBD2. Sequenced material: blood. CDR3 reads: CSASRTSGGPHNEQFF. The nucleotide sequence is TGCAGTGCTAGTAGGACTAGCGGGGGGCCCCACAATGAGCAGTTCTTC.